This TCR beta chain was retrieved from a study of blood T cell repertoires in COVID-19. For the study at large: Acute and convalescent COVID-19 samples came from the United States, Italy and Spain. PBMCs, B-cell-depleted T cells, or T cells were the source of the cDNA or gDNA that made up the material.

Original methodology: Amplification of reference gene primers provided the estimated nucleated cell counts. Using immunoSEQ multiplex PCR, the repertoire was profiled, and TCRdb retains in-frame clones only, with some absent. V, J and clone size are taken as reported in that table, and D and trimming were inferred from the DNA itself. This repertoire shows fewer than 35,000 clones, roughly 90% found once; its top ten account for roughly 1.6%. Germline V lookup: CDR1 LGHNA, CDR2 YSLEER. The J segment lost 3 bases and the V segment lost 0 bases, leaving 7 bases of the junction unmatched. This CDR3 spans 17 amino acids.

This sequence originates from a man aged 55 to 70 with active COVID-19. The chain is built from TRBV4-3 and TRBJ1-4; 7 positions agree with TRBD1. The sample taken for sequencing was peripheral blood. The CDR3 loop is CASSQDRMTGPNEKLFF. CDR3 DNA: TGCGCCAGCAGCCAAGACCGAATGACAGGGCCTAATGAAAAACTGTTTTTT.